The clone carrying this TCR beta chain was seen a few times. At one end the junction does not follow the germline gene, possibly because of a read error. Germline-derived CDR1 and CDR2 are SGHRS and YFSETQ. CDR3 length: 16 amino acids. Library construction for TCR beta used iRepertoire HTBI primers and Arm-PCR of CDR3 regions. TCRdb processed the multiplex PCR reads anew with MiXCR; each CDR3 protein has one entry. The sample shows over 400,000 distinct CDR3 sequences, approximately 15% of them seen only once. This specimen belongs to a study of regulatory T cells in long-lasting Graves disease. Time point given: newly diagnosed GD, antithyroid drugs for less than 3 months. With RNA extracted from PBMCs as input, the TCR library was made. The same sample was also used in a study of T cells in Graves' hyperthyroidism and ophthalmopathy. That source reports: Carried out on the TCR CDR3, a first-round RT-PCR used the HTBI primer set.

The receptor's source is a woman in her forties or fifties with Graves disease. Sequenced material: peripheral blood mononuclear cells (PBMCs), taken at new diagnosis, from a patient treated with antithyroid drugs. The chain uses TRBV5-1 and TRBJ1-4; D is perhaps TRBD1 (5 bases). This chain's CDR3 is CASSFGIQDNDERLFF. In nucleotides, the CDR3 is TGCGCCAGCAGCTTTGGTATCCAGGACAATGATGAAAGACTGTTTTTT.